This T cell receptor (beta chain) was sequenced during a study of CD8+ T cells in alopecia areata. Notes on the study in general: Tofacitinib delivered significant drops in scalp clonality and in expanded CD8+ clones among the top 100.

A note on this clone: Its antigen is unidentified.

The CDR3 contains 14 residues. Germline-derived CDR1 and CDR2 are MNHEY and SMNVEV (reference sequence). The ends were cut back, 7 bases at V and 4 bases at J, with 13 bases in the middle. The treatment here: oral pan-JAK inhibitor, 5-10 mg twice daily. cDNA prepared by RNA extraction and subsequent reverse transcription served as the template for sequencing. Measured with immunoSEQ multiplex PCR; TCRdb has only the in-frame clones, and not every one. Among about 190,000 clones, more than 55% were seen once, and the ten largest hold approximately 0.7%. Sequencing was performed on CD4+ T cells sorted from blood, taken at week 4, from a patient treated with tofacitinib. J is TRBJ2-2 and V is TRBV27, with D perhaps given as TRBD1 or TRBD2 (5 bases each). The receptor's source is a human donor with alopecia areata. The CDR3 sequence is CASKKGTSTGELFF. The CDR3, as DNA: TGTGCCAGCAAGAAAGGGACGAGCACCGGGGAGCTGTTTTTT.